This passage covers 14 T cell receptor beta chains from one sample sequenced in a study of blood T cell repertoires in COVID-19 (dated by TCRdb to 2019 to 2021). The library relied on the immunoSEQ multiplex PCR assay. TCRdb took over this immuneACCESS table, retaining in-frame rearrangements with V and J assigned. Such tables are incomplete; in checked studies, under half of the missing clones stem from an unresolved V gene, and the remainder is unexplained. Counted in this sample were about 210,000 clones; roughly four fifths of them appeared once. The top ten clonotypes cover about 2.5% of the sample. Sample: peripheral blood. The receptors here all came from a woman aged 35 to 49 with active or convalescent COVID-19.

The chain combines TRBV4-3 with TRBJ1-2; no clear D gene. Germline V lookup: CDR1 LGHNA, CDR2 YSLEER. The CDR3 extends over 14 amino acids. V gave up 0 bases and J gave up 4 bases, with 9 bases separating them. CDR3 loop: CASSQEIGSYGYTF. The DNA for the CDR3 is TGCGCCAGCAGCCAAGAGATTGGGAGCTATGGCTACACCTTC.

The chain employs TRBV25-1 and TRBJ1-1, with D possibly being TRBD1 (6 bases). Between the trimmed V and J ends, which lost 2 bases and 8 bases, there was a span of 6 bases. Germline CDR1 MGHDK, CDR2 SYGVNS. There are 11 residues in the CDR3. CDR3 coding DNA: TGTGCCAGCAGTGAAGGGGGCGAAGCTTTCTTT. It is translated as CASSEGGEAFF.

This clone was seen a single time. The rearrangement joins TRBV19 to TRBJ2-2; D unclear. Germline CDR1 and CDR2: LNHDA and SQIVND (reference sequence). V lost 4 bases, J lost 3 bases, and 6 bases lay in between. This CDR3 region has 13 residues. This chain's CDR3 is CASSNPYTGELFF. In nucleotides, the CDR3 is TGTGCCAGTAGTAATCCCTACACCGGGGAGCTGTTTTTT.

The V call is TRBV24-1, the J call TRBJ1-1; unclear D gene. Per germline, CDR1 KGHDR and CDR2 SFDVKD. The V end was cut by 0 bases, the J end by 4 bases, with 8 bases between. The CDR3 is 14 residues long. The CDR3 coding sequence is TGTGCCACCAGTGATTTGAGCGAGGCCACTGAAGCTTTCTTT. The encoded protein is CATSDLSEATEAFF.

The CDR3 coding sequence is TGTGCCAGCAGCAAGGACAGGGAAGGCATCTACGAGCAGTACTTC. Translated, it gives CASSKDREGIYEQYF. This chain joins TRBV5-4 and TRBJ2-7; 8 bases are a match to TRBD1. Germline trimming cut 4 bases from V and 3 bases from J; bases unmatched to any gene: 9. CDR1 and CDR2 from the germline V gene are SGHNT and YYREEE (reference sequence). The CDR3 is 15 amino acids.

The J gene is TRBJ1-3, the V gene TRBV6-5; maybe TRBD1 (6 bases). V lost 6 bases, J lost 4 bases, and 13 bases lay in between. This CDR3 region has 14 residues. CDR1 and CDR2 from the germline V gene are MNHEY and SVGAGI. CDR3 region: CASRGRGQGNTIYF. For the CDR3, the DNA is TGTGCCAGCAGAGGCAGGGGCCAAGGAAACACCATATATTTT.

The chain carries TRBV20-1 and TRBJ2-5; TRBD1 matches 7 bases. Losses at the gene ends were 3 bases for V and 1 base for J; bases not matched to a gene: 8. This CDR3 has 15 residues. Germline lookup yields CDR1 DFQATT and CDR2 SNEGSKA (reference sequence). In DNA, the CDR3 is TGCAGTGCTAGTGGGGACAGCGAATTCCAAGAGACCCAGTACTTC. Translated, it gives CSASGDSEFQETQYF.

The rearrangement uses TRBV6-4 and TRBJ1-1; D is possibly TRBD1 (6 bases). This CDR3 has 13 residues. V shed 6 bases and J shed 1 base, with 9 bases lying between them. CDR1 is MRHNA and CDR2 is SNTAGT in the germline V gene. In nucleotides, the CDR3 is TGTGCCAGCAGCCAGGACAGGAACACTGAAGCTTTCTTT. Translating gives CASSQDRNTEAFF.

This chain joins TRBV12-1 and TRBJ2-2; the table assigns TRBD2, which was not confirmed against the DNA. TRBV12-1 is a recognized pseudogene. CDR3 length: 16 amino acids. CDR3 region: CASSFYSGGGPGELFF. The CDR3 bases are TGTGCCAGCAGCTTCTATAGCGGGGGGGGCCCCGGGGAGCTGTTTTTT.

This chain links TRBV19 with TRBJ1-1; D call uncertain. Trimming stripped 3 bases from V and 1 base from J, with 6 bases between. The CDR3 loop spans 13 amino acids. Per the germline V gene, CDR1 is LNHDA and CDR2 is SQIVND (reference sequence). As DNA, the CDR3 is TGTGCCAGTAGTATTAATCCGAACACTGAAGCTTTCTTT. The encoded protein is CASSINPNTEAFF.

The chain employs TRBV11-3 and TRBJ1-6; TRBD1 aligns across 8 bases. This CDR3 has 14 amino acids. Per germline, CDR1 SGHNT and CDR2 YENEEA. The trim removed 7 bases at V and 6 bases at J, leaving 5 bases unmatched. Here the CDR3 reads CASTPDRVNSPLHF. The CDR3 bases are TGTGCCAGCACCCCGGACAGGGTTAATTCACCCCTCCACTTT.

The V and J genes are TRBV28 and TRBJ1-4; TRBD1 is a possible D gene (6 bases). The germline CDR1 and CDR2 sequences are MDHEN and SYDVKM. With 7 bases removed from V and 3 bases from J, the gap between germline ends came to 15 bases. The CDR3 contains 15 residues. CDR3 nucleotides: TGTGCCAGCAAAGTTTGGGGGCTTCCTAATGAAAAACTGTTTTTT. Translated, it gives CASKVWGLPNEKLFF.

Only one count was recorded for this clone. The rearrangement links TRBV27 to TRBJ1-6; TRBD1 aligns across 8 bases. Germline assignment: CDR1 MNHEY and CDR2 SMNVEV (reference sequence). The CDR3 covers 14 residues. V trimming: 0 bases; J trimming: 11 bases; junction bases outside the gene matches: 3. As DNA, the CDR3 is TGTGCCAGCAGTTTATCCACAGGGGGGGCACCCCTCCACTTT. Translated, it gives CASSLSTGGAPLHF.

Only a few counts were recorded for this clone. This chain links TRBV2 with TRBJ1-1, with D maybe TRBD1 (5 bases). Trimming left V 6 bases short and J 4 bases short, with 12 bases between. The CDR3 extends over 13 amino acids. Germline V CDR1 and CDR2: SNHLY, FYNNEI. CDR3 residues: CASRFQGITEAFF. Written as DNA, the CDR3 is TGTGCCAGCAGGTTCCAGGGAATCACTGAAGCTTTCTTT.